This T cell receptor beta chain was observed in a study of control samples from healthy donors and cancer patients. The ends lost 4 bases at V and 5 bases at J; junction bases unmatched: 13. The CDR3 consists of 17 residues. Germline assignment: CDR1 LGHNA and CDR2 YNFKEQ. The protocol was immunoSEQ multiplex PCR, while the TCRdb copy is restricted to in-frame clones and leaves out a portion. This sample has 150,000 to 200,000 clones; 85% to 90% occur once, and the top ten carry approximately 1.7%. This rearrangement joins TRBV4-2 to TRBJ2-1; 8 positions match TRBD2. The sequenced sample consisted of blood. The receptor was isolated from a man in his late teens or twenties in good health. The CDR3 sequence is CASSREFGTRSHNEQFF. CDR3 sequence (DNA): TGTGCCAGCAGCCGGGAATTCGGGACTAGAAGTCACAATGAGCAGTTCTTC.